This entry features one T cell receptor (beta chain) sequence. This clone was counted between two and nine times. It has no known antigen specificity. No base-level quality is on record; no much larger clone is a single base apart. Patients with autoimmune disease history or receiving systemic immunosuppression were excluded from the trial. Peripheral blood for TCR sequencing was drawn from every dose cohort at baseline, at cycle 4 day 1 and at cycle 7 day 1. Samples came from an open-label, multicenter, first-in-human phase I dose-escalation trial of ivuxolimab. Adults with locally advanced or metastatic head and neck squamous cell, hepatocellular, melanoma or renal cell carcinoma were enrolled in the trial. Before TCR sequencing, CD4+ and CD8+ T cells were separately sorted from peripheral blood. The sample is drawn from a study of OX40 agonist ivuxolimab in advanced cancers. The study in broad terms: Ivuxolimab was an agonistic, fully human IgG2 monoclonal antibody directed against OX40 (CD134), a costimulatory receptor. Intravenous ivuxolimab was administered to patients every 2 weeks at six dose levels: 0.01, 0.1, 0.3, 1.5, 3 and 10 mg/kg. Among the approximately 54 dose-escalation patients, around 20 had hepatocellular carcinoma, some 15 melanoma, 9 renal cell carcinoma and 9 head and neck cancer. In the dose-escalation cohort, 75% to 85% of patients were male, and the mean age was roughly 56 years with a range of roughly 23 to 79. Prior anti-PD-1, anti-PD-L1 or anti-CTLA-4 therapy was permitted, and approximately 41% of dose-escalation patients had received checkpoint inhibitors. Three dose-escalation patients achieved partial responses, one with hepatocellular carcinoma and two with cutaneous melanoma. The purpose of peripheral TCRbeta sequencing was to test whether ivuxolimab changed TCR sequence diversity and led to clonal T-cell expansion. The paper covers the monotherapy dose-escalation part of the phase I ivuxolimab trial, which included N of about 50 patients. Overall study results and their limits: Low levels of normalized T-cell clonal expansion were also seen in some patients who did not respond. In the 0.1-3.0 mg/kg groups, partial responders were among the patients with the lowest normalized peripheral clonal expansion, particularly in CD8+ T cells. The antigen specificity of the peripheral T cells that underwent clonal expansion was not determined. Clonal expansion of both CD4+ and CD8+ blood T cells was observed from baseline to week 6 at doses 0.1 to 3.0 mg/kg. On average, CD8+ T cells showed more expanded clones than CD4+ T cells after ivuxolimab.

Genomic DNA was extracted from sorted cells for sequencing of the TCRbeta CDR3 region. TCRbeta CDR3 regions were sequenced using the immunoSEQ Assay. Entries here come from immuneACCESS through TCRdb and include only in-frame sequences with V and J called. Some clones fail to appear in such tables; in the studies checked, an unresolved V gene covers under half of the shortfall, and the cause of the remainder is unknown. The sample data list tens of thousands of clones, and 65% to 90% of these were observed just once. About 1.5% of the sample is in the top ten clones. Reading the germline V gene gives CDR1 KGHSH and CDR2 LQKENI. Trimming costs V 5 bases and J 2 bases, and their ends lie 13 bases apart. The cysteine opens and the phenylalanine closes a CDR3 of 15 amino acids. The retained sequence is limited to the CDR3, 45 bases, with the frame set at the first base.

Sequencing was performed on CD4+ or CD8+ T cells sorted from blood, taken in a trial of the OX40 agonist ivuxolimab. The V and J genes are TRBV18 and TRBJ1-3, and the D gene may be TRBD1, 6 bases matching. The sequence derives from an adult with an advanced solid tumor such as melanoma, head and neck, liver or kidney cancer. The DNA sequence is TGTGCCAGCTCAGTAGGGACACCAACTGGAAACACCATATATTTT. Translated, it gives CASSVGTPTGNTIYF.